One sample yielded the 20 T cell receptor beta chains listed below, sequenced in a study of blood T cell repertoires in COVID-19. Profiling relied on immunoSEQ multiplex PCR, and the TCRdb table lists in-frame clones only, not all of them. Of 200,000 to 300,000 clones detected, about 86% appear once; the ten largest clones hold about 9.5%. The sequenced material came from peripheral blood. The receptors originated from a woman older than 75 with acute or convalescent COVID-19.

This clone was observed a handful of times. V is TRBV5-1 and J is TRBJ1-6; TRBD1 is a possible D gene (6 bases). V lost 4 bases and J lost 7, with 15 bases in between. The germline V gene encodes CDR1 SGHRS and CDR2 YFSETQ. The CDR3 loop spans 15 amino acids. CDR3 sequence: CASSQGSSQNSPLHF. CDR3 DNA sequence: TGCGCCAGCAGCCAGGGGTCTTCCCAAAATTCACCCCTCCACTTT.

The chain combines TRBV28 with TRBJ2-2; a weak D match, TRBD2 (7 bases). V lost 4 bases and J 0 bases, leaving 9 bases between the germline ends. This CDR3 has 15 residues. The germline V gene encodes CDR1 MDHEN and CDR2 SYDVKM. The DNA for the CDR3 is TGTGCCAGCAGTTGGGGGGGCCCGAACACCGGGGAGCTGTTTTTT. It codes for CASSWGGPNTGELFF.

The table lists this clone with a few counts. The chain carries TRBV5-1 and TRBJ2-2; 7 nucleotides match TRBD2. This CDR3 region has 14 residues. V shed 4 bases, J shed 7 bases, and the junction held 7 bases outside the gene matches. In germline, CDR1 is SGHRS, CDR2 YFSETQ. The CDR3 bases are TGCGCCAGCAGCCCCACTAGCGCCGACGGGGAGCTGTTTTTT. It encodes CASSPTSADGELFF. Supplemented by reference TRBV5-1 and TRBJ2-2, the full variable domain reads KAGVTQTPRYLIKTRGQQVTLSCSPISGHRSVSWYQQTPGQGLQFLFEYFSETQRNKGNFPGRFSGRQFSNSRSEMNVSTLELGDSALYLCASSPTSADGELFFGEGSRLTVL.

The chain has TRBV28 and TRBJ2-1; 11 bases line up with TRBD2. This CDR3 contains 14 residues. Germline V gene lookup returns CDR1 MDHEN and CDR2 SYDVKM. The trim removed 5 bases at V and 7 bases at J, leaving 4 bases unmatched. CDR3 protein: CASSTSGGRNEQFF. The CDR3 DNA reads as TGTGCCAGCAGTACTAGCGGGGGCCGTAATGAGCAGTTCTTC.

As to this clone: An end of the junction does not agree with germline; a read error may underlie this. CDR3 sequence reads: CASSQKGLPQGTQYF. As DNA, the CDR3 is TGTGCCAGCAGCCAAAAGGGACTACCTCAAGGGACCCAGTACTTC. J is TRBJ2-5 and V is TRBV3-1 (or the pseudogene TRBV3-2), with TRBD2 matching over 7 bases. The CDR3 loop spans 15 amino acids. Germline CDR1 reads LGHDT; CDR2 reads YNNKEL (reference sequence).

This chain joins TRBV27 and TRBJ1-5; 11 bases align to TRBD1. V lost 3 bases to trimming and J lost 7 bases; unmatched junction nucleotides: 5. This CDR3 spans 15 amino acids. Germline CDR1 reads MNHEY; CDR2 reads SMNVEV (reference sequence). CDR3 bases: TGTGCCAGCAGTTTGGCGGGGACAGGGGGGCAGCCCCAGCATTTT. Protein: CASSLAGTGGQPQHF.

CDR3 in amino acids: CSATHPDIQYF. The CDR3 DNA reads TGCAGTGCTACCCATCCAGACATTCAGTACTTC. The chain uses TRBV20-1 and TRBJ2-4; D is ambiguous. Germline-derived CDR1 and CDR2 are DFQATT and SNEGSKA (reference sequence). The ends were cut back, 4 bases at V and 8 bases at J, with 9 bases in the middle. The CDR3 length is 11 residues.

This chain uses TRBV28 with TRBJ1-6, with D maybe TRBD1 (6 bases). The CDR3 runs to 15 residues. Germline V CDR1 and CDR2: MDHEN, SYDVKM. V lost 6 bases and J 4 bases, leaving 13 bases between the germline ends. CDR3 DNA: TGTGCCAGCAGCGTGGACAGAGGATATAATTCACCCCTCCACTTT. Amino acids: CASSVDRGYNSPLHF. The full variable domain, in which reference TRBV28 and TRBJ1-6 provide the parts outside the CDR3, is DVKVTQSSRYLVKRTGEKVFLECVQDMDHENMFWYRQDPGLGLRLIYFSYDVKMKEKGDIPEGYSVSREKKERFSLILESASTNQTSMYLCASSVDRGYNSPLHFGNGTRLTVT.

This clone appeared once. J is TRBJ2-7 and V is TRBV11-3, with a tentative D call TRBD2 (6 bases). This CDR3 region has 15 residues. V lost 1 base, J lost 3 bases, and 13 bases lay in between. Germline V gene sequence: CDR1 SGHNT, CDR2 YENEEA. DNA of the CDR3: TGTGCCAGCAGCTTAGGTTCAGAGGGAGGCTACGAGCAGTACTTC. This encodes CASSLGSEGGYEQYF.

This chain links TRBV28 with TRBJ1-1; TRBD1 might be the D (5 bases). This CDR3 region has 15 residues. Germline values: CDR1 MDHEN, CDR2 SYDVKM. Deletions cut 3 bases from V and 4 bases from J, with 15 bases between. CDR3: CASSFSGGEGTEAFF. The CDR3 region has the DNA TGTGCCAGCAGTTTTTCGGGGGGGGAGGGCACTGAAGCTTTCTTT.

V is TRBV27 and J is TRBJ1-2; 7 bases align to TRBD1. Trimming at V came to 5 bases and at J to 5 bases, leaving 11 bases not matched to a gene. The germline V gene encodes CDR1 MNHEY and CDR2 SMNVEV (reference sequence). The CDR3 extends over 15 amino acids. As DNA, the CDR3 is TGTGCCAGCAGTACACGTCGACAGGGTGATTATGGCTACACCTTC. Translation gives CASSTRRQGDYGYTF.

The gene calls are TRBV15 and TRBJ1-6; D ambiguous. There are 15 residues in the CDR3. Germline V gene data show CDR1 as LNHNV and CDR2 as YYDKDF (reference sequence). V dropped 1 base and J dropped 6 bases, with 10 bases sitting between them. The CDR3, as DNA: TGTGCCACCAGCAGAGGTGACGGAGTTAATTCACCCCTCCACTTT. It translates to CATSRGDGVNSPLHF.

The J gene is TRBJ2-7, the V gene TRBV20-1; D is undetermined. This CDR3 has 12 residues. Per the germline V gene, CDR1 is DFQATT and CDR2 is SNEGSKA (reference sequence). V gave up 3 bases and J gave up 6 bases, with 12 bases separating them. This chain's CDR3 is CSASSDTLEQYF. The CDR3, as DNA: TGCAGTGCTAGTTCCGACACCCTCGAGCAGTACTTC.

The gene calls are TRBV28 and TRBJ1-3, with D possibly matching TRBD1 (6 bases). The CDR3 sequence is 14 residues long. V was shortened by 5 bases and J by 0 bases, with 8 bases between the two germline ends. CDR1 and CDR2 (germline): MDHEN, SYDVKM. The chain's CDR3 is CASSGQYSGNTIYF. The CDR3 nucleotides are TGTGCCAGCAGTGGACAGTACTCTGGAAACACCATATATTTT.

This clone was detected a few times. The V gene is TRBV2, the J gene TRBJ1-5; 9 bases match TRBD1. Germline CDR1 SNHLY, CDR2 FYNNEI. The CDR3 is made up of 15 amino acids. The V gene end was trimmed by 1 base and the J gene end by 6 bases; junction bases not matched to a gene: 4. The DNA for the CDR3 is TGTGCCAGCAGTGAAGGGGACAGGGTGGGTCAGCCCCAGCATTTT. It codes for CASSEGDRVGQPQHF. The full variable domain, its missing parts supplied by reference TRBV2 and TRBJ1-5, is EPEVTQTPSHQVTQMGQEVILRCVPISNHLYFYWYRQILGQKVEFLVSFYNNEISEKSEIFDDQFSVERPDGSNFTLKIRSTKLEDSAMYFCASSEGDRVGQPQHFGDGTRLSIL.

The V call is TRBV24-1, the J call TRBJ1-5, with 10 bases matching TRBD1. The length of the CDR3 is 13 residues. With V trimmed by 5 bases and J by 8 bases, 2 bases remained unmatched. Germline CDR1 KGHDR, CDR2 SFDVKD. CDR3 sequence: CATSVGQGEPQHF. CDR3 nucleotide sequence: TGTGCCACCAGTGTAGGACAGGGGGAGCCCCAGCATTTT.

The chain carries TRBV2 and TRBJ1-6, with D uncertain. Deletions cut 6 bases from V and 7 bases from J, with 10 bases between. The germline gives CDR1 SNHLY, CDR2 FYNNEI. The CDR3 runs to 13 residues. The CDR3 DNA follows: TGTGCCAGCAGGTACACAGAAAATTCACCCCTCCACTTT. Translated: CASRYTENSPLHF.

This chain joins TRBV2 and TRBJ1-4; 9 bases are shared with TRBD1. The CDR3 is made up of 15 amino acids. The V and J ends lost 4 bases and 0 bases, in that order; junction bases with no gene match: 0. Germline V gene lookup returns CDR1 SNHLY and CDR2 FYNNEI. CDR3 in amino acids: CASSGQGATNEKLFF. CDR3 DNA sequence: TGTGCCAGCAGTGGACAGGGGGCAACTAATGAAAAACTGTTTTTT.

The genes are TRBV28 and TRBJ1-2; TRBD1 matches 8 bases. The CDR3 runs to 14 residues. Germline V lookup: CDR1 MDHEN, CDR2 SYDVKM. The trim removed 0 bases at V and 7 bases at J, leaving 4 bases unmatched. DNA for the CDR3: TGTGCCAGCAGTTTATGGGACAGGGATGGTGGCTACACCTTC. Translation gives CASSLWDRDGGYTF.

The chain employs TRBV18 and TRBJ2-1; the match to TRBD1 covers 8 bases. Unmatched junction bases numbered 14, after V lost 0 bases and J lost 7 bases. There are 18 residues in the CDR3. The germline V gene encodes CDR1 KGHSH and CDR2 LQKENI. CDR3 sequence (DNA): TGTGCCAGCTCACCACCGAAAGATCCAGGGGGCATAAGGAATGAGCAGTTCTTC. As protein: CASSPPKDPGGIRNEQFF.